The following is a TCR beta chain sequence with its context. Produced via immunoSEQ multiplex PCR; TCRdb's table is partial and in-frame only. The profile shows 450,000 or so clones, about 92% of them singletons. Participant-given clinical history determined each cohort assignment. This record belongs to a study of blood T cell repertoires in COVID-19. Study-wide background: Sources were T cells, B-cell-depleted T cells, or PBMCs; the material itself was cDNA or gDNA.

Sequenced input: PBMCs or T cells enriched from blood (not recorded which). This clonotype was obtained from a young man who had recovered from COVID-19.

The CDR3 DNA is TGTGCCAGCAGTGCTAGCGGGGGGAAACCATACAATGAGCAGTTCTTC. It translates to CASSASGGKPYNEQFF. V is TRBV9 and J is TRBJ2-1; 11 bases align to TRBD2. This CDR3 has 16 amino acids. Germline CDR1 is SGDLS and CDR2 is YYNGEE. Trimming took 5 bases from V and 4 from J; bases not matched to a gene: 8.